Following are 25 T cell receptor beta chains from one sample sequenced in a study of blood T cell repertoires in COVID-19. Produced via immunoSEQ multiplex PCR; TCRdb's table is partial and in-frame only. This sample has some 400,000 clones, with 70% to 85% found just once. Sequences were obtained from peripheral blood. The receptors here all came from a human donor with acute or convalescent COVID-19. The donor label of this sample is uncertain.

V gene TRBV3-1 (or the pseudogene TRBV3-2) combines with J gene TRBJ1-1, with D tentatively TRBD1 (5 bases). The CDR3 is 17 amino acids. From germline, CDR1 is LGHDT and CDR2 YNNKEL (reference sequence). V lost 0 bases and J lost 3, with 17 bases in between. The CDR3 region is CASSQDRGGWGDTEAFF. The CDR3 nucleotides are TGTGCCAGCAGCCAAGACCGGGGTGGGTGGGGGGACACTGAAGCTTTCTTT.

V is TRBV5-1 and J is TRBJ2-1; 11 bases align to TRBD2. From germline, CDR1 is SGHRS and CDR2 YFSETQ. Unmatched junction bases numbered 7, after V lost 5 bases and J lost 9 bases. The CDR3 is made up of 14 amino acids. This chain's CDR3 is CASRGTSGRGEQFF. CDR3 DNA: TGCGCCAGCAGAGGGACTAGCGGTCGGGGTGAGCAGTTCTTC. The variable domain in full, completed from reference TRBV5-1 and TRBJ2-1, reads KAGVTQTPRYLIKTRGQQVTLSCSPISGHRSVSWYQQTPGQGLQFLFEYFSETQRNKGNFPGRFSGRQFSNSRSEMNVSTLELGDSALYLCASRGTSGRGEQFFGPGTRLTVL.

The gene calls are TRBV7-9 and TRBJ2-4; maybe TRBD1 (5 bases). The CDR3 totals 12 residues. CDR1 is SEHNR, CDR2 FQNEAQ, per germline (reference sequence). V was pared by 5 bases and J by 9 bases, with 11 bases between. The CDR3 DNA reads as TGTGCCAGCAGCCTTGACAGAAGCATTCAGTACTTC. As protein: CASSLDRSIQYF.

J is TRBJ1-1 and V is TRBV5-1, with D tentatively TRBD1 (5 bases). Germline assignment: CDR1 SGHRS and CDR2 YFSETQ. V lost 5 bases and J 4 bases, leaving 12 bases between the germline ends. This CDR3 spans 13 amino acids. CDR3 DNA sequence: TGCGCCAGCAGTGTGGGGGGGACCACTGAAGCTTTCTTT. Encoded protein: CASSVGGTTEAFF.

The chain carries TRBV5-6 and TRBJ2-5, with D maybe TRBD2 (6 bases). The CDR3 length is 12 residues. The germline V and J ends were trimmed by 2 bases and 4 bases, with 6 bases remaining between them. Germline V CDR1 and CDR2: SGHDT, YYEEEE. The CDR3 nucleotides are TGTGCCAGCAGCTTCGGGGGAGAGACCCAGTACTTC. It is translated as CASSFGGETQYF.

The chain has TRBV2 and TRBJ2-2; 9 bases line up with TRBD1. Germline trimming cut 6 bases from V and 4 bases from J; bases unmatched to any gene: 18. There are 19 residues in the CDR3. CDR1 is SNHLY and CDR2 is FYNNEI in the germline V gene. CDR3 in amino acids: CASRGTPGQGSIGTGELFF. In DNA, the CDR3 is TGTGCCAGCAGAGGGACCCCGGGACAGGGTTCGATAGGCACCGGGGAGCTGTTTTTT.

This chain links TRBV3-1 (or the pseudogene TRBV3-2) with TRBJ1-1, with TRBD1 matching over 7 bases. The length of the CDR3 is 14 residues. Germline V lookup: CDR1 LGHDT, CDR2 YNNKEL (reference sequence). With V trimmed by 4 bases and J by 2 bases, 4 bases remained unmatched. In nucleotides, the CDR3 is TGTGCCAGCAGCCTCCGGGACAGAAACACTGAAGCTTTCTTT. Encoded protein: CASSLRDRNTEAFF.

The J gene is TRBJ2-7, the V gene TRBV28; TRBD1 is a possible D gene (6 bases). The CDR3 sequence is 14 residues long. Germline-derived CDR1 and CDR2 are MDHEN and SYDVKM. Trimming took off 2 bases at V and 2 bases at J, with 10 bases between the two ends. Here the CDR3 DNA reads TGTGCCAGCAGTTTACAAAAGGGGGCCTACGAGCAGTACTTC. Translating it yields CASSLQKGAYEQYF.

The CDR3 sequence is CASSPISGGGAEAFF. The CDR3 region has the DNA TGTGCCAGCAGCCCTATTTCTGGAGGGGGCGCTGAAGCTTTCTTT. The chain is built from TRBV9 and TRBJ1-1; 7 bases agree with TRBD1. The CDR3 has 15 residues. CDR1 SGDLS and CDR2 YYNGEE come from the germline V gene. Trimming removed 4 bases from V and 6 bases from J; junction bases left unmatched: 12.

The rearrangement uses TRBV6-5 and TRBJ2-5, with 7 bases identical to TRBD1. From germline, CDR1 is MNHEY and CDR2 SVGAGI. The CDR3 runs 13 residues. After removal of 7 bases from V and 4 bases from J, the junction contained 6 bases not matched to a gene. The CDR3 sequence is CASTLTGRETQYF. Written as DNA, the CDR3 is TGTGCCAGCACCCTGACAGGGCGAGAGACCCAGTACTTC.

The chain carries TRBV6-2 or TRBV6-3 and TRBJ1-1; TRBD1 aligns across 10 bases. The CDR3 has 13 amino acids. After removal of 5 bases from V and 10 bases from J, the junction contained 7 bases not matched to a gene. Per germline, CDR1 MNHEY and CDR2 SVGEGT. CDR3 in DNA: TGTGCCAGCAGTAATATGGGACAGGGGCTAGCTTTCTTT. This codes for CASSNMGQGLAFF.

This rearrangement joins TRBV10-3 to TRBJ1-5; no firm D call. Germline CDR1 and CDR2: ENHRY and SYGVKD. V was clipped by 2 bases and J by 7 bases, with 9 bases between them. The CDR3 runs 13 residues. CDR3 residues: CAISEDRGQPQHF. Written as DNA, the CDR3 is TGTGCCATCAGTGAGGACCGAGGCCAGCCCCAGCATTTT.

This chain joins TRBV18 and TRBJ1-2; 11 bases are shared with TRBD1. J gave up 11 bases and V 2 bases, and 7 bases lay outside the gene matches. The CDR3 spans 14 residues. The V gene's germline CDR1 is KGHSH and CDR2 LQKENI. CDR3 protein: CASSPLSGQGVYTF. CDR3 nucleotide sequence: TGTGCCAGCTCACCATTATCGGGACAGGGGGTTTACACCTTC.

The rearrangement joins TRBV5-1 to TRBJ1-2, with 7 bases identical to TRBD1. The CDR3 totals 15 residues. Looked up from germline, CDR1 is SGHRS and CDR2 is YFSETQ. V shed 0 bases and J 7 bases; nucleotides not matched to a gene: 9. The CDR3 loop is CASSLASGGVRGYTF. The CDR3, as DNA: TGCGCCAGCAGCTTGGCGTCAGGGGGAGTTCGTGGCTACACCTTC.

V is TRBV20-1 and J is TRBJ1-5, with a possible D match to TRBD1 (5 bases). Trimming took off 3 bases at V and 3 bases at J, with 15 bases between the two ends. There are 15 residues in the CDR3. Looked up from germline, CDR1 is DFQATT and CDR2 is SNEGSKA (reference sequence). CDR3 region: CSASVDRRPNQPQHF. The CDR3 DNA is TGCAGTGCTAGTGTAGACAGAAGGCCCAATCAGCCCCAGCATTTT.

This chain uses TRBV28 with TRBJ2-5, with 9 nucleotides matching TRBD1. V was clipped by 6 bases and J by 4 bases; unmatched bases: 9. Germline CDR1 MDHEN, CDR2 SYDVKM. CDR3 length: 15 residues. CDR3 DNA: TGTGCCAGCAGAACCCGGGACAGGGCATTAGAGACCCAGTACTTC. This codes for CASRTRDRALETQYF. The entire variable domain, with the rest obtained from reference TRBV28 and TRBJ2-5, is as follows: DVKVTQSSRYLVKRTGEKVFLECVQDMDHENMFWYRQDPGLGLRLIYFSYDVKMKEKGDIPEGYSVSREKKERFSLILESASTNQTSMYLCASRTRDRALETQYFGPGTRLLVL.

The rearrangement joins TRBV10-3 to TRBJ1-1; TRBD1 matches at 9 bases. With 3 bases clipped from V and 0 bases from J, the junction kept 5 bases outside the gene matches. CDR3 length: 16 residues. Looked up from germline, CDR1 is ENHRY and CDR2 is SYGVKD. The CDR3 spells CAISEADRGMNTEAFF. The CDR3 nucleotides are TGTGCCATCAGTGAAGCGGACAGGGGAATGAACACTGAAGCTTTCTTT.

The CDR3 loop reads CASSLGTRTEAFF. The CDR3 DNA follows: TGTGCCAGCAGCTTAGGGACAAGGACTGAAGCTTTCTTT. The V call is TRBV5-5, the J call TRBJ1-1; possibly TRBD1 for D (6 bases). V gave up 2 bases and J gave up 5 bases, with 10 bases separating them. The CDR3 is 13 residues long. Germline V CDR1 and CDR2: SGHKS, YYEKEE (reference sequence).

The chain is built from TRBV7-8 and TRBJ1-2, with D unclear. Trimming stripped 3 bases from V and 4 bases from J, with 9 bases between. The V gene's germline CDR1 is SGHVS and CDR2 FQNEAQ. The CDR3 totals 13 residues. The CDR3 DNA sequence: TGTGCCAGCAGCTTTTCCGGGTTCTATGGCTACACCTTC. The encoded protein is CASSFSGFYGYTF.

The chain joins TRBV30 to TRBJ1-3; D is ambiguous. The CDR3 consists of 15 residues. V was trimmed by 0 bases and J by 0 bases, leaving 9 bases between them. Per germline, CDR1 GTSNPN and CDR2 SVGIG (reference sequence). The CDR3 bases are TGTGCCTGGAGTGTAAACCCGGGCTCTGGAAACACCATATATTTT. It encodes CAWSVNPGSGNTIYF. The full variable domain, with the rest looked up from reference TRBV30 and TRBJ1-3, is SQTIHQWPATLVQPVGSPLSLECTVEGTSNPNLYWYRQAAGRGLQLLFYSVGIGQISSEVPQNLSASRPQDRQFILSSKKLLLSDSGFYLCAWSVNPGSGNTIYFGEGSWLTVV.

This clone was picked up many times. This chain joins TRBV28 and TRBJ2-5, with D tentatively TRBD2 (5 bases). Trimming took 2 bases from V and 4 from J, leaving 14 bases between them. The CDR3 is 15 residues long. Per the germline V gene, CDR1 is MDHEN and CDR2 is SYDVKM. In DNA, the CDR3 is TGTGCCAGCAGTTTAGGGCCCCAAGAGGGAGAGACCCAGTACTTC. The encoded protein is CASSLGPQEGETQYF.

J is TRBJ1-3 and V is TRBV7-8; no definite D call. Germline loops: CDR1 SGHVS, CDR2 FQNEAQ. The CDR3 spans 14 residues. Trimming took off 3 bases at V and 3 bases at J, with 9 bases between the two ends. CDR3 sequence (DNA): TGTGCCAGCAGCTTTTTCGGGAATGGAAACACCATATATTTT. This gives the protein CASSFFGNGNTIYF.

The chain employs TRBV5-1 and TRBJ2-1; weak D call: TRBD2 (6 bases). V lost 2 bases to trimming and J lost 0 bases, with 9 bases between them. The CDR3 covers 15 residues. CDR1 SGHRS and CDR2 YFSETQ come from the germline V gene. CDR3 bases: TGCGCCAGCAGCTTTACTAGCACCTCCTACAATGAGCAGTTCTTC. Amino acids: CASSFTSTSYNEQFF.

This clone was counted at least ten times. This chain joins TRBV19 and TRBJ2-7; D call uncertain. This CDR3 is 15 amino acids long. V lost 6 bases and J lost 2, with 17 bases in between. Germline values: CDR1 LNHDA, CDR2 SQIVND (reference sequence). CDR3 DNA sequence: TGTGCCAGTAGCCCAGGTCAACACGTAGCCTACGAGCAGTACTTC. This translates into CASSPGQHVAYEQYF.

This clone has a handful of counts. This rearrangement joins TRBV30 to TRBJ2-7; no firm D call. This CDR3 contains 13 residues. The germline V gene encodes CDR1 GTSNPN and CDR2 SVGIG (reference sequence). V gave up 0 bases and J gave up 2 bases, with 8 bases separating them. The CDR3 reads CAWSVYSPYEQYF. The DNA of the CDR3 is TGTGCCTGGAGTGTTTACAGTCCCTACGAGCAGTACTTC. The variable domain in full, completed from reference TRBV30 and TRBJ2-7, reads SQTIHQWPATLVQPVGSPLSLECTVEGTSNPNLYWYRQAAGRGLQLLFYSVGIGQISSEVPQNLSASRPQDRQFILSSKKLLLSDSGFYLCAWSVYSPYEQYFGPGTRLTVT.